Shown below are 13 T cell receptor beta chains from a single sample sequenced in a study of identical twins' blood T cells. TCRdb recomputed calls from the 5' RACE reads with MiXCR, one row per CDR3 protein. The table includes hundreds of thousands of distinct CDR3 sequences, about 28% detected once. Sequencing input: PBMCs. The receptors were sampled from a woman between 18 and 50 years old in good health.

The chain's CDR3 is CSAATFPGLAGGDDIQYF. The DNA for the CDR3 is TGCAGTGCTGCAACCTTTCCAGGACTAGCGGGAGGCGATGACATTCAGTACTTC. The chain recombines TRBV20-1 with TRBJ2-4, with 14 bases fitting TRBD2. With V trimmed by 5 bases and J by 8 bases, 17 bases remained unmatched. The germline CDR1 and CDR2 sequences are DFQATT and SNEGSKA (reference sequence). There are 18 residues in the CDR3.

The genes are TRBV7-2 and TRBJ1-1, with D unresolved. CDR3 length: 14 amino acids. Trimming shortened V by 1 base and J by 1 base, and 7 bases separated the two germline ends. The germline gives CDR1 SGHTA, CDR2 FQGNSA. The CDR3 is CASSLGPGNTEAFF. CDR3 bases: TGTGCCAGCAGCTTAGGTCCAGGGAACACTGAAGCTTTCTTT.

This clonotype was detected ten times or more. The chain is built from TRBV20-1 and TRBJ1-5; a weak D match, TRBD1 (6 bases). Germline loops: CDR1 DFQATT, CDR2 SNEGSKA (reference sequence). Trimming took 5 bases from V and 4 from J, leaving 12 bases between them. The CDR3 has 13 amino acids. The CDR3 loop reads CSAVRGINQPQHF. The DNA of the CDR3 is TGCAGTGCTGTAAGGGGGATTAATCAGCCCCAGCATTTT.

The rearrangement links TRBV29-1 to TRBJ1-2; D might be TRBD1 (5 bases). V dropped 6 bases and J dropped 3 bases, with 8 bases sitting between them. CDR3 length equals 11 residues. The V gene's germline CDR1 is SQVTM and CDR2 ANQGSEA. This CDR3 is CSVQVDYGYTF. CDR3 DNA: TGCAGCGTACAGGTTGACTATGGCTACACCTTC.

The CDR3 spells CASSFKLPGLFRTGELFF. DNA of the CDR3: TGCGCCAGCAGCTTTAAACTTCCGGGACTCTTCCGAACCGGGGAGCTGTTTTTT. The chain links TRBV5-1 to TRBJ2-2; a possible D gene is TRBD2 (6 bases). V shed 2 bases and J shed 5 bases, with 22 bases lying between them. The germline V gene encodes CDR1 SGHRS and CDR2 YFSETQ. The CDR3 runs 18 residues.

This chain links TRBV7-2 with TRBJ2-3; no firm D call. CDR1 is SGHTA, CDR2 FQGNSA, per germline. V lost 8 bases and J lost 3, with 15 bases in between. This CDR3 spans 14 amino acids. CDR3 nucleotide sequence: TGTGCCAGCCTCCTTAATGGACGAACAGATACGCAGTATTTT. Translation gives CASLLNGRTDTQYF.

This clonotype was picked up a small number of times. V and J are TRBV14 and TRBJ2-6; 8 bases line up with TRBD1. Germline trimming cut 0 bases from V and 12 bases from J; bases unmatched to any gene: 7. The germline gives CDR1 SGHDN, CDR2 FVKESK. CDR3 length: 15 amino acids. CDR3 DNA sequence: TGTGCCAGCAGCCAAGAGAACGGACAGGGTACCGTCCTGACTTTC. Translation gives CASSQENGQGTVLTF.

The table lists this clonotype with a few counts. V gene TRBV25-1 combines with J gene TRBJ2-1; unclear D gene. The V gene lost 6 bases and the J gene lost 5 bases, with 8 bases spanning the gap. The length of the CDR3 is 12 residues. In germline, CDR1 is MGHDK, CDR2 SYGVNS. The CDR3 region has the DNA TGTGCCAGCAGGGGTCCCGACAATGAGCAGTTCTTC. Amino acid sequence: CASRGPDNEQFF.

This chain joins TRBV12-3 or TRBV12-4 and TRBJ1-2, with D possibly matching TRBD1 (5 bases). This CDR3 has 15 residues. Deletions cut 1 base from V and 5 bases from J, with 14 bases between. The CDR3: CASSLGSAGRYGYTF. The DNA for the CDR3 is TGTGCCAGCAGTTTAGGATCGGCAGGGCGGTATGGCTACACCTTC.

V is TRBV6-5 and J is TRBJ1-1; D not certain. CDR1 MNHEY and CDR2 SVGAGI come from the germline V gene. The CDR3 totals 15 residues. V was pared by 0 bases and J by 5 bases, with 13 bases between. CDR3 region: CASSYSGVETTEAFF. DNA of the CDR3: TGTGCCAGCAGTTACTCTGGGGTTGAAACGACTGAAGCTTTCTTT.

This clonotype was detected ten times or more. The chain is built from TRBV5-1 and TRBJ2-2; D not resolved. The V gene lost 4 bases and the J gene lost 4 bases, with 8 bases spanning the gap. The CDR3 is made up of 13 amino acids. Germline V gene lookup returns CDR1 SGHRS and CDR2 YFSETQ. The CDR3 here is CASSHTVTGELFF. The CDR3 region has the DNA TGCGCCAGCAGCCATACAGTCACCGGGGAGCTGTTTTTT. The full variable domain, rest sourced from reference TRBV5-1 and TRBJ2-2, is KAGVTQTPRYLIKTRGQQVTLSCSPISGHRSVSWYQQTPGQGLQFLFEYFSETQRNKGNFPGRFSGRQFSNSRSEMNVSTLELGDSALYLCASSHTVTGELFFGEGSRLTVL.

The chain is built from TRBV29-1 and TRBJ2-7; possibly TRBD2 for D (6 bases). The germline V gene encodes CDR1 SQVTM and CDR2 ANQGSEA. The CDR3 extends over 15 amino acids. V was cut by 7 bases and J by 0 bases, with 19 bases left in between. The CDR3 is CSGGDSATSSYEQYF. The CDR3 nucleotides are TGCAGCGGGGGGGATAGCGCTACGAGCTCCTACGAGCAGTACTTC.

The gene calls are TRBV27 and TRBJ1-2; 9 bases line up with TRBD1. This CDR3 has 16 residues. Germline-derived CDR1 and CDR2 are MNHEY and SMNVEV (reference sequence). V lost 1 base, J lost 8 bases, and 11 bases stayed unmatched. The CDR3 region has the DNA TGTGCCAGCAGTTTATTTGGGATGGGACAGGGAAGCGGCTACACCTTC. This gives the protein CASSLFGMGQGSGYTF.